These T cell receptor beta chains were read from a single sample in a study of radiation and T cells in renal cell carcinoma. The protocol was immunoSEQ multiplex PCR, while the TCRdb copy is restricted to in-frame clones and leaves out a portion. The sample lists about 130,000 clones, roughly four fifths occurring once. This specimen consisted of blood, obtained from a patient whose treatment included radiotherapy and nephrectomy. The receptors derive from a woman aged 60-70 years with renal cell carcinoma. CDR3s include the opening cysteine and the closing phenylalanine or tryptophan. The order of the fields is D gene, J gene, CDR3 length, clone size, V gene, CDR3 protein, CDR3 DNA. A D gene is named only where the DNA matches it firmly. A clone size is listed for some rows: how often the clone was seen (once, few, many), or a class if it is expanded.

D gene: NA
J gene: TRBJ1-3
CDR3 length: 13
clone size: NA
V gene: TRBV19
CDR3 protein: CASRGGAGNTIYF
CDR3 DNA: TGTGCCAGTAGAGGTGGGGCTGGAAACACCATATATTTT

D gene: TRBD1
J gene: TRBJ1-4
CDR3 length: 15
clone size: NA
V gene: TRBV6-1
CDR3 protein: CASSFGGQLNEKLFF
CDR3 DNA: TGTGCCAGCAGTTTTGGGGGACAGCTTAATGAAAAACTGTTTTTT

D gene: TRBD1
J gene: TRBJ2-7
CDR3 length: 15
clone size: NA
V gene: TRBV7-9
CDR3 protein: CASSQTGGSSYEQYF
CDR3 DNA: TGTGCCAGCAGCCAGACAGGGGGCTCGTCCTACGAGCAGTACTTC

D gene: NA
J gene: TRBJ1-1
CDR3 length: 12
clone size: few
V gene: TRBV5-1
CDR3 protein: CASRTGNTEAFF
CDR3 DNA: TGCGCCAGCCGAACAGGGAACACTGAAGCTTTCTTT

D gene: NA
J gene: TRBJ2-3
CDR3 length: 14
clone size: NA
V gene: TRBV5-5
CDR3 protein: CASSLDSGTDTQYF
CDR3 DNA: TGTGCCAGCAGCTTGGATAGCGGCACAGATACGCAGTATTTT

D gene: NA
J gene: TRBJ1-4
CDR3 length: 16
clone size: NA
V gene: TRBV5-1
CDR3 protein: CASSPNPRDSNEKLFF
CDR3 DNA: TGCGCCAGCAGCCCGAATCCGAGGGATTCTAATGAAAAACTGTTTTTT

D gene: TRBD1
J gene: TRBJ2-2
CDR3 length: 17
clone size: NA
V gene: TRBV28
CDR3 protein: CASSYPSRGYNTGELFF
CDR3 DNA: TGTGCCAGCAGTTACCCCAGCAGGGGGTATAACACCGGGGAGCTGTTTTTT

D gene: NA
J gene: TRBJ2-5
CDR3 length: 13
clone size: NA
V gene: TRBV25-1
CDR3 protein: CASTPRGRETQYF
CDR3 DNA: TGTGCCAGCACCCCCAGGGGCCGGGAGACCCAGTACTTC

D gene: TRBD2
J gene: TRBJ2-2
CDR3 length: 15
clone size: NA
V gene: TRBV28
CDR3 protein: CASLFSGTSAGELFF
CDR3 DNA: TGTGCCAGTCTCTTCTCCGGGACTAGCGCCGGGGAGCTGTTTTTT

D gene: NA
J gene: TRBJ1-1
CDR3 length: 12
clone size: NA
V gene: TRBV29-1
CDR3 protein: CSGVSDHTEAFF
CDR3 DNA: TGCAGCGGGGTCTCGGACCACACTGAAGCTTTCTTT

D gene: NA
J gene: TRBJ1-2
CDR3 length: 12
clone size: NA
V gene: TRBV10-3
CDR3 protein: CAISELAYGYTF
CDR3 DNA: TGTGCCATCAGTGAATTAGCCTATGGCTACACCTTC

D gene: NA
J gene: TRBJ1-2
CDR3 length: 13
clone size: once
V gene: TRBV9
CDR3 protein: CASSVGTSYGYTF
CDR3 DNA: TGTGCCAGCAGCGTAGGGACAAGCTATGGCTACACCTTC

D gene: NA
J gene: TRBJ2-2
CDR3 length: 15
clone size: few
V gene: TRBV14
CDR3 protein: CASSQGQGGTGELFF
CDR3 DNA: TGTGCCAGCAGCCAAGGCCAAGGGGGCACCGGGGAGCTGTTTTTT

D gene: NA
J gene: TRBJ1-5
CDR3 length: 14
clone size: once
V gene: TRBV27
CDR3 protein: CASSFQRGNQPQHF
CDR3 DNA: TGTGCCAGCAGTTTTCAGAGGGGCAATCAGCCCCAGCATTTT

D gene: TRBD2
J gene: TRBJ2-3
CDR3 length: 18
clone size: NA
V gene: TRBV5-1
CDR3 protein: CASSSDLSGGRYTDTQYF
CDR3 DNA: TGCGCCAGCAGCTCGGACTTGAGCGGGGGGCGCTACACAGATACGCAGTATTTT

D gene: NA
J gene: TRBJ1-1
CDR3 length: 15
clone size: NA
V gene: TRBV6-5
CDR3 protein: CASSYLAAGVREAFF
CDR3 DNA: TGTGCCAGCAGTTACTTAGCCGCAGGGGTAAGAGAAGCTTTCTTT

D gene: NA
J gene: TRBJ1-1
CDR3 length: 14
clone size: NA
V gene: TRBV7-9
CDR3 protein: CASSSEVVNTEAFF
CDR3 DNA: TGTGCCAGCAGCTCCGAGGTAGTTAACACTGAAGCTTTCTTT

D gene: NA
J gene: TRBJ2-1
CDR3 length: 17
clone size: NA
V gene: TRBV4-2
CDR3 protein: CASSGRGGGRGYNEQFF
CDR3 DNA: TGTGCCAGCAGCGGAAGGGGGGGCGGGAGAGGTTACAATGAGCAGTTCTTC

D gene: NA
J gene: TRBJ1-1
CDR3 length: 13
clone size: NA
V gene: TRBV7-9
CDR3 protein: CASSLAANTEAFF
CDR3 DNA: TGTGCCAGCAGCTTAGCGGCGAACACTGAAGCTTTCTTT

D gene: NA
J gene: TRBJ1-1
CDR3 length: 13
clone size: NA
V gene: TRBV5-1
CDR3 protein: CASSLARDTEAFF
CDR3 DNA: TGCGCCAGCAGCTTGGCCAGAGACACTGAAGCTTTCTTT

D gene: NA
J gene: TRBJ1-2
CDR3 length: 16
clone size: NA
V gene: TRBV11-2
CDR3 protein: CASRPGAGRGSGSYTF
CDR3 DNA: TGTGCCAGCAGGCCAGGGGCGGGCAGGGGTTCCGGAAGCTACACCTTC